These 29 T cell receptor beta chains were sequenced from one sample in a study of T cells in Graves' hyperthyroidism and ophthalmopathy. Amplification of TCR beta CDR3 regions used RNA as the template. HTBI primers were employed in a first-round RT-PCR of the TCR CDR3. TCRdb itself ran the multiplex PCR reads through MiXCR, one entry per CDR3 protein. Of hundreds of thousands of distinct CDR3 sequences detected, approximately 25% appear once; the ten largest clones hold more than 60%. Sequencing was carried out using blood. These receptors all come from a man aged 45-65 years with Graves' hyperthyroidism.

In its sample, this clonotype was seen a few times. The gene calls are TRBV7-9 and TRBJ1-5; D uncertain. Trimming removed 1 base from V and 4 bases from J, with 11 bases in between. Germline CDR1 is SEHNR and CDR2 is FQNEAQ (reference sequence). This CDR3 is 15 amino acids long. Here the CDR3 reads CASSLGSSFNQPQHF. The CDR3 DNA sequence: TGTGCCAGCAGCTTAGGATCGTCTTTTAATCAGCCCCAGCATTTT.

The gene calls are TRBV20-1 and TRBJ2-1; 8 positions agree with TRBD2. Germline trimming cut 0 bases from V and 5 bases from J; bases unmatched to any gene: 3. Germline assignment: CDR1 DFQATT and CDR2 SNEGSKA (reference sequence). The CDR3 has 14 amino acids. The CDR3 is CSARDGRANNEQFF. The CDR3 nucleotides read TGCAGTGCTAGAGACGGGAGGGCAAACAATGAGCAGTTCTTC.

CDR3 nucleotides: TGTGCCAGCAGCGCCCTCATACAATCGGACAGAAGAGAAACCTACGAGCAGTACTTC. Its translation is CASSALIQSDRRETYEQYF. This sequence joins TRBV9 and TRBJ2-7, with D possibly matching TRBD1 (6 bases). V was shortened by 3 bases and J by 2 bases, with 27 bases between the two germline ends. This CDR3 has 19 amino acids. Looked up from germline, CDR1 is SGDLS and CDR2 is YYNGEE.

This clonotype was detected many times. This chain uses TRBV12-3 or TRBV12-4 with TRBJ1-5; D is uncertain. The CDR3 is 16 amino acids. Between the trimmed V and J ends, which lost 2 bases and 2 bases, there was a span of 13 bases. The CDR3 bases are TGTGCCAGCAGTTTATGGGTTGGCCTTGGCAATCAGCCCCAGCATTTT. This gives the protein CASSLWVGLGNQPQHF.

This clonotype was recorded many times. The chain joins TRBV6-1 to TRBJ2-3; tentative D call: TRBD2 (6 bases). From germline, CDR1 is MNHNS and CDR2 SASEGT. Trimming took off 1 base at V and 2 bases at J, with 16 bases between the two ends. This CDR3 region has 17 residues. CDR3 sequence (DNA): TGTGCCAGCAGTGAAGAAGGGACTCGCAGGATCACAGATACGCAGTATTTT. As protein: CASSEEGTRRITDTQYF.

This clonotype was seen just once. The chain has TRBV3-1 and TRBJ1-4, with D maybe TRBD1 (6 bases). The ends were cut back, 6 bases at V and 7 bases at J, with 15 bases in the middle. The CDR3 is 14 residues long. The germline CDR1 and CDR2 sequences are LGHDT and YNNKEL (reference sequence). The CDR3 nucleotides are TGTGCCAGCAGACCGACAGGAGGGGTTGAAAAACTGTTTTTT. This encodes CASRPTGGVEKLFF.

On this clonotype: A much larger clone sits a single nucleotide away, making a read error possible. The rearrangement links TRBV5-1 to TRBJ2-5, with TRBD1 identical over 7 bases. With V trimmed by 4 bases and J by 1 base, 7 bases remained unmatched. Germline V gene data show CDR1 as SGHRS and CDR2 as YFSETQ. This CDR3 comprises 15 residues. The CDR3 DNA reads as TGCGCCAGCAGCGGGGGACAGACCCGCCAAGAGACCCAGTACTTC. Encoded protein: CASSGGQTRQETQYF.

Details on this clonotype: At one of its ends the junction is not consistent with the germline gene, which may arise from a read error. V and J are TRBV28 and TRBJ2-2, with D perhaps TRBD2 (5 bases). This CDR3 is built from 15 residues. Germline V CDR1 and CDR2: MDHEN, SYDVKM. CDR3 DNA: TGTGCCAGCAGGGGTGGAGGTCAGAACACCGGGGAGCTGCTTTTT. Encoded protein: CASRGGGQNTGELLF.

The chain has TRBV19 and TRBJ1-5, with 7 bases that match TRBD1. The CDR3 contains 13 residues. Germline V lookup: CDR1 LNHDA, CDR2 SQIVND (reference sequence). V lost 9 bases to trimming and J lost 5 bases; unmatched junction nucleotides: 7. The CDR3 spells CASTGTAYQPQHF. The CDR3 bases are TGTGCCAGCACCGGGACAGCGTATCAGCCCCAGCATTTT.

This chain links TRBV5-5 with TRBJ2-4; perhaps TRBD1 as D (5 bases). CDR1 is SGHKS, CDR2 YYEKEE, per germline (reference sequence). V was pared by 2 bases and J by 1 base, with 7 bases between. This CDR3 comprises 14 residues. In nucleotides, the CDR3 is TGTGCCAGCAGCTTTTCAGGGGCCAAAAACATTCAGTACTTC. Translated: CASSFSGAKNIQYF.

V gene TRBV20-1 combines with J gene TRBJ2-7, with 7 bases fitting TRBD2. V gave up 8 bases and J gave up 0 bases; unmatched junction bases: 10. Germline V gives CDR1 DFQATT, CDR2 SNEGSKA (reference sequence). CDR3 length: 14 amino acids. Here the CDR3 DNA reads TGCAGTCCTCGTCTAGCGGAACCCTCCTACGAGCAGTACTTC. Translating gives CSPRLAEPSYEQYF.

The rearrangement joins TRBV5-1 to TRBJ2-7; 7 positions agree with TRBD1. This CDR3 has 14 residues. With V trimmed by 0 bases and J by 5 bases, 5 bases remained unmatched. CDR1 is SGHRS, CDR2 YFSETQ, per germline. CDR3 nucleotide sequence: TGCGCCAGCAGCTTGGAGGGGGCTGTAAACGAGCAGTACTTC. Translated, it gives CASSLEGAVNEQYF.

In the case of this clonotype: One junction end disagrees with the germline gene, perhaps due to a read error. J is TRBJ2-1 and V is TRBV3-1; 8 bases line up with TRBD1. Germline CDR1 and CDR2: LGHDT and YNNKEL (reference sequence). CDR3 length equals 13 residues. Here the CDR3 reads CASSPQGANEQLF. CDR3 nucleotides: TGTGCCAGCTCACCCCAGGGGGCCAATGAGCAGCTCTTC.

This chain connects TRBV20-1 to TRBJ2-3, with D perhaps matching TRBD2 (6 bases). The V end was cut by 5 bases, the J end by 1 base, with 16 bases between. The CDR3 is made up of 15 amino acids. The germline V gene encodes CDR1 DFQATT and CDR2 SNEGSKA (reference sequence). CDR3 in DNA: TGCAGTGCTCTAGAGCGGGTAGCGGGCACAGATACGCAGTATTTT. It encodes CSALERVAGTDTQYF.

This clonotype was counted between two and nine times. The chain employs TRBV3-1 and TRBJ1-2; D unresolved. Trimming removed 1 base from V and 8 bases from J, with 14 bases in between. Germline-derived CDR1 and CDR2 are LGHDT and YNNKEL (reference sequence). The CDR3 runs 14 residues. The CDR3 here is CASSQVDSVRGYTF. The CDR3, as DNA: TGTGCCAGCAGCCAAGTAGACTCCGTTAGGGGCTACACCTTC.

This clonotype has a count of ten or more. The V gene is TRBV28, the J gene TRBJ2-7, with TRBD1 matching 7 bases. This CDR3 is 13 amino acids long. The V gene's germline CDR1 is MDHEN and CDR2 SYDVKM. V lost 3 bases, J lost 6 bases, and 5 bases stayed unmatched. CDR3: CASSLIGGAEQYF. The CDR3 bases are TGTGCCAGCAGTTTGATAGGGGGCGCCGAGCAGTACTTC.

There are many counts of this clonotype. The rearrangement links TRBV7-9 to TRBJ2-3, with D perhaps TRBD1 (5 bases). CDR3 length: 12 residues. With 8 bases removed from V and 3 bases from J, the gap between germline ends came to 9 bases. CDR1 and CDR2 (germline): SEHNR, FQNEAQ (reference sequence). The CDR3 region has the DNA TGTGCCAGCGAAGGGGTGACAGATACGCAGTATTTT. It codes for CASEGVTDTQYF.

This clonotype was counted ten times or more. The rearrangement uses TRBV3-1 and TRBJ1-4; TRBD1 matches 9 bases. The germline gives CDR1 LGHDT, CDR2 YNNKEL (reference sequence). The CDR3 is made up of 16 amino acids. The junction had 8 bases not matched to a gene; V was cut back by 1 base and J by 8 bases. Here the CDR3 reads CASSQVSTGGREKLFF. Written as DNA, the CDR3 is TGTGCCAGCAGCCAAGTTTCGACAGGGGGAAGGGAAAAACTGTTTTTT.

In this sample, this clonotype turned up a few times. The rearrangement links TRBV18 to TRBJ1-1; the D gene is possibly TRBD1 (6 bases). The CDR3 sequence is 17 residues long. The germline gives CDR1 KGHSH, CDR2 LQKENI. V dropped 6 bases and J dropped 2 bases, with 22 bases sitting between them. This CDR3 is CASSTVIIGGGNTEAFF. CDR3 DNA sequence: TGTGCCAGCTCTACCGTCATAATTGGGGGGGGCAACACTGAAGCTTTCTTT.

This clonotype was seen more than once but under ten times. J is TRBJ2-7 and V is TRBV20-1; D possibly corresponds to TRBD1 (6 bases). Germline V gene sequence: CDR1 DFQATT, CDR2 SNEGSKA (reference sequence). This CDR3 region has 12 residues. V lost 3 bases, J lost 6 bases, and 12 bases lay in between. The CDR3 nucleotides are TGCAGTGCTAGCCTGGACAGTAGCGAGCAGTACTTC. This codes for CSASLDSSEQYF.

The chain uses TRBV7-9 and TRBJ2-7; D might be TRBD1 or TRBD2, each matching 5 bases. The ends were cut back, 3 bases at V and 6 bases at J, with 15 bases in the middle. The CDR3 has 14 amino acids. Germline V lookup: CDR1 SEHNR, CDR2 FQNEAQ (reference sequence). The CDR3 coding sequence is TGTGCCAGCAGCTTTCCCCGAACGGGACGCGAGCAGTACTTC. Its translation is CASSFPRTGREQYF. The complete variable domain, with remaining parts taken from reference TRBV7-9 and TRBJ2-7, reads DTGVSQNPRHKITKRGQNVTFRCDPISEHNRLYWYRQTLGQGPEFLTYFQNEAQLEKSRLLSDRFSAERPKGSFSTLEIQRTEQGDSAMYLCASSFPRTGREQYFGPGTRLTVT.

In its sample, this clonotype was seen once. The rearrangement links TRBV7-9 to TRBJ2-4; D is possibly TRBD2 (6 bases). Germline V gene data show CDR1 as SEHNR and CDR2 as FQNEAQ (reference sequence). This CDR3 has 15 residues. V dropped 1 base and J dropped 4 bases, with 11 bases sitting between them. The CDR3, as DNA: TGTGCCAGCAGCTTAGGCGGCGGGGTTAAAAACATTCAGTACTTC. Its protein is CASSLGGGVKNIQYF.

This clonotype turned up a few times. This chain uses TRBV18 with TRBJ2-2; 13 bases fit TRBD2. This CDR3 comprises 16 residues. Germline V lookup: CDR1 KGHSH, CDR2 LQKENI. V lost 6 bases and J lost 7; bases outside the gene matches: 8. CDR3 sequence reads: CASSEGLAGAGGELFF. Written as DNA, the CDR3 is TGTGCCAGCTCCGAAGGACTAGCGGGAGCCGGCGGGGAGCTGTTTTTT.

CDR3 residues: CASRRGHEQYF. For the CDR3, the DNA is TGCGCCAGCAGGAGGGGGCACGAGCAGTACTTC. The chain combines TRBV5-1 with TRBJ2-7; 7 nucleotides align to TRBD1. V shed 5 bases and J 5 bases; nucleotides not matched to a gene: 1. CDR1 is SGHRS and CDR2 is YFSETQ in the germline V gene. This CDR3 has 11 amino acids.

This clonotype was recorded a few times. The DNA for the CDR3 is TGTGCCAGCAGTTTCTCTCCGGGACAGGCATACAATGAGCAGTTCTTC. Translation gives CASSFSPGQAYNEQFF. The chain combines TRBV27 with TRBJ2-1, with TRBD1 matching over 8 bases. From germline, CDR1 is MNHEY and CDR2 SMNVEV (reference sequence). The trim removed 3 bases at V and 4 bases at J, leaving 8 bases unmatched. This CDR3 comprises 16 residues.

Turning to this clonotype: The DNA is left out, because the CDR3 cannot be placed on it with certainty; the CDR3 is given as TCRdb lists it. The chain carries TRBV27 and TRBJ2-1; the table gives TRBD2 as D, unverified against the DNA. Germline assignment: CDR1 MNHEY and CDR2 SMNVEV (reference sequence). The CDR3 numbers 19 amino acids, ends counted. The CDR3 is CASSFRARAGGYGINEQFF.

The rearrangement links TRBV5-1 to TRBJ2-7; D is undetermined. The ends were cut back, 0 bases at V and 2 bases at J, with 9 bases in the middle. Per the germline V gene, CDR1 is SGHRS and CDR2 is YFSETQ. This CDR3 is 14 amino acids long. DNA for the CDR3: TGCGCCAGCAGCTTGGCCCTAACCCCCTACGAGCAGTACTTC. Its translation is CASSLALTPYEQYF.

The genes are TRBV18 and TRBJ1-6; D ambiguous. Germline V gene data show CDR1 as KGHSH and CDR2 as LQKENI. The CDR3 length is 13 residues. Trimming shortened V by 6 bases and J by 7 bases, and 10 bases separated the two germline ends. CDR3 residues: CASSGESNSPLHF. DNA for the CDR3: TGTGCCAGCTCGGGCGAATCGAATTCACCCCTCCACTTT.

In its sample, this clonotype was seen a few times. The chain employs TRBV14 and TRBJ1-1; D is possibly TRBD1 (5 bases). Germline V gene lookup returns CDR1 SGHDN and CDR2 FVKESK. This CDR3 has 14 residues. Between the trimmed V and J ends, which lost 1 base and 7 bases, there was a span of 13 bases. CDR3 bases: TGTGCCAGCAGCCAAGGGGGCGGGCTGGTTGAAGCTTTCTTT. It encodes CASSQGGGLVEAFF.